The clone carrying this T cell receptor (beta chain) was counted ten times or more. Its antigen is undetermined. This CDR3 comprises 13 residues. Deletions cut 0 bases from V and 2 bases from J, with 3 bases between. The germline V gene has CDR1 SGDLS and CDR2 YYNGEE. Disease in donors with ophthalmopathy had moderate-to-severe activity, CAS ≥3, NOSPECS ≥4 and under 3 months' duration. Other autoimmune diseases, uncontrolled infections, pregnancy or lactation led to the exclusion of patients. These data are taken from a study of Graves' ophthalmopathy and Graves' hyperthyroidism. Study-level results: Prediction of ophthalmopathy progression reached about 70% sensitivity and roughly 72% specificity. Most expanded clonotypes in thyroid above 0.001 frequency also showed up in blood.

The study amplified TCR beta CDR3 regions using RNA transcripts. Investigators did first-round RT-PCR with HTBI primers, then second-round multiplex PCR. Via MiXCR, TCRdb re-called the multiplex PCR reads, giving one row per CDR3 protein. Here the sample spans about 14,000 distinct CDR3 sequences, approximately 49% being singletons. Input material: peripheral blood. The chain links TRBV9 to TRBJ1-5; unclear D gene. This TCR came from a woman in her thirties with Graves' ophthalmopathy. CDR3 region: CASSVARNQPQHF. The CDR3 bases are TGTGCCAGCAGCGTAGCTCGCAATCAGCCCCAGCATTTT.